The sequence of this TCR beta chain was determined in a study of T-cell memory formation after mild COVID-19. The germline V gene encodes CDR1 SGHTA and CDR2 FQGNSA. The CDR3 length is 14 residues. The V end was cut by 5 bases, the J end by 0 bases, with 11 bases between. TCRdb re-analysed the 5' RACE reads in MiXCR, keeping a single row per CDR3 protein. The profile covers 300,000 to 400,000 distinct CDR3 sequences, with approximately 13% appearing a single time and 20% to 25% taken by the ten largest. This clonotype was seen a few times. The gene calls are TRBV7-2 and TRBJ2-7; D possibly corresponds to TRBD2 (5 bases). Sample: PBMCs or a T cell subset sorted from them (not recorded which). The clonotype originates from a man in his late teens or twenties who had mild COVID-19 (a few samples of this study predate the infection). Cell type and time point are not known. This CDR3 is CASSADGVSYEQYF. The CDR3 DNA reads as TGTGCCAGCAGCGCGGACGGGGTCTCCTACGAGCAGTACTTC.